The entry below describes one T cell receptor beta chain. Its antigen is still unknown. Per the germline V gene, CDR1 is SEHNR and CDR2 is FQNEAQ (reference sequence). This CDR3 has 15 amino acids. Between the trimmed V and J ends, which lost 3 bases and 5 bases, there was a span of 14 bases. The sample originates from a study of T-cell memory formation after mild COVID-19. Study-level information: Most TCR clusters belonged to a single donor.

General study results and limits: CD4+ contracting clones were mainly CM and EM; CD8+ ones, EMRA. Day 15 to 85 contractors were CD4/CD8 balanced; later expanders leaned CD4+.

Constant-segment primers served in 5'RACE that generated TCR alpha and TCR beta cDNA libraries bearing sample barcodes and UMIs. From the 5' RACE reads, TCRdb called clonotypes with MiXCR, one entry per CDR3 protein. The data hold 110,000 to 150,000 distinct CDR3 sequences, with 20% to 25% observed a single time. The TCR originated in an adult woman who had mild COVID-19 (a few samples of this study predate the infection). Cell type and time point are not known. The V call is TRBV7-9, the J call TRBJ2-1; D gene uncertain. The specimen sequenced was PBMCs or a T cell subset sorted from them (not recorded which). This chain's CDR3 is CASSFSRAFNNEQFF. For the CDR3, the DNA is TGTGCCAGCAGCTTTAGTAGGGCATTCAACAATGAGCAGTTCTTC.